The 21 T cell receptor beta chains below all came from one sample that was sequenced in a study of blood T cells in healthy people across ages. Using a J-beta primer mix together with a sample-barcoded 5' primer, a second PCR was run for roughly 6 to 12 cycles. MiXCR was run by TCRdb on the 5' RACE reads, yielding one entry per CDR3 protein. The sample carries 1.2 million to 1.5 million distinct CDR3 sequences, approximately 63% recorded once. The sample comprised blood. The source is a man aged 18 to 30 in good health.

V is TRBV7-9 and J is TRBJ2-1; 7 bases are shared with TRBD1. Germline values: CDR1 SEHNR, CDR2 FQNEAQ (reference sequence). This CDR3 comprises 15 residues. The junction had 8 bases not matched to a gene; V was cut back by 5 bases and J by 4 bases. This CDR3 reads CASSVTQGQYNEQFF. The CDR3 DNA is TGTGCCAGCAGCGTAACCCAGGGACAGTACAATGAGCAGTTCTTC.

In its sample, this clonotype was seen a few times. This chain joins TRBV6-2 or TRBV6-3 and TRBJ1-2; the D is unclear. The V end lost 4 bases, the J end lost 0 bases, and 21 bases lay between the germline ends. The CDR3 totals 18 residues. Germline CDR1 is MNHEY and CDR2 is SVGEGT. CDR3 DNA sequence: TGTGCCAGCAGTTCCTGGGGTGGTGGGAAAAGAGCTAACTATGGCTACACCTTC. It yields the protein CASSSWGGGKRANYGYTF.

The CDR3 DNA reads TGTGCCAGCAGCCCCGCGATCGCCGAGCAGTACTTC. It specifies CASSPAIAEQYF. This rearrangement joins TRBV12-3 or TRBV12-4 to TRBJ2-7, with D unresolved. Trimming took off 6 bases at V and 6 bases at J, with 12 bases between the two ends. The CDR3 length is 12 residues.

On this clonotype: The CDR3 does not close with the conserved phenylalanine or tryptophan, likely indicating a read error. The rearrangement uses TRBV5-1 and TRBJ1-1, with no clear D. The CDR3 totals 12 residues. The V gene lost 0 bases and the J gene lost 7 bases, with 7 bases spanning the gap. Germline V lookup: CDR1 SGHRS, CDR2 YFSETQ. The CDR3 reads CASSLVSGEAFL. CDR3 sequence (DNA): TGCGCCAGCAGCTTGGTATCGGGTGAAGCTTTCCTT.

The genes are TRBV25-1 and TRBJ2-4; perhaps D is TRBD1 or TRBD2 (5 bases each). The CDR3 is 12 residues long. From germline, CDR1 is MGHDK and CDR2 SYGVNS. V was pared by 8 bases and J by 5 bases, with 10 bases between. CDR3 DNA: TGTGCCAGCGGCGTGGGGGAAAACATTCAGTACTTC. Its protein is CASGVGENIQYF. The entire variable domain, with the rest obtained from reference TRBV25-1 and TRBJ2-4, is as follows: EADIYQTPRYLVIGTGKKITLECSQTMGHDKMYWYQQDPGMELHLIHYSYGVNSTEKGDLSSESTVSRIRTEHFPLTLESARPSHTSQYLCASGVGENIQYFGAGTRLSVL.

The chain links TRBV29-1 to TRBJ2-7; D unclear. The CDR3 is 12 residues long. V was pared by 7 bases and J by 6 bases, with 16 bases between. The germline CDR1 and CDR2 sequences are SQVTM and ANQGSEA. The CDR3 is CSASGQSGEQYF. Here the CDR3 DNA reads TGCAGCGCCTCGGGTCAATCAGGCGAGCAGTACTTC.

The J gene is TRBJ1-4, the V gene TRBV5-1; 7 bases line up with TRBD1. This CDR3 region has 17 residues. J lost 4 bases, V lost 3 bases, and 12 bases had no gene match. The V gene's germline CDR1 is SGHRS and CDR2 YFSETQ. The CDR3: CASSSQTPGQINEKLFF. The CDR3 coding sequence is TGCGCCAGCAGCTCCCAAACCCCGGGACAGATTAATGAAAAACTGTTTTTT.

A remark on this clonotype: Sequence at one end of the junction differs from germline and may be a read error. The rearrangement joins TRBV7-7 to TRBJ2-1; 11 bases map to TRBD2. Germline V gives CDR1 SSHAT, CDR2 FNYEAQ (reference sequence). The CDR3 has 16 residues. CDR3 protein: CASSLLLAGGGNEQFF. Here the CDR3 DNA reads TGTGCTAGCAGCTTGCTTCTAGCGGGGGGAGGAAATGAGCAGTTCTTC.

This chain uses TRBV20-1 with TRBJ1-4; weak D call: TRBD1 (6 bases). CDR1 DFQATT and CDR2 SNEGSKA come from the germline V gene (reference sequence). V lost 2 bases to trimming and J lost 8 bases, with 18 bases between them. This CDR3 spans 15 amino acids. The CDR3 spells CSARPTWGAREKLFF. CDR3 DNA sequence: TGCAGTGCTAGACCTACCTGGGGGGCGCGGGAAAAACTGTTTTTT.

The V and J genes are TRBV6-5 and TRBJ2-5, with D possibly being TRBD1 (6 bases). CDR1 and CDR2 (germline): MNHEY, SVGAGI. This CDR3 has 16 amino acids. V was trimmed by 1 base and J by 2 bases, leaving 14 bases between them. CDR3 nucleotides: TGTGCCAGCAGTTACTGGCTTGAGCAGGGGCAAGAGACCCAGTACTTC. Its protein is CASSYWLEQGQETQYF.

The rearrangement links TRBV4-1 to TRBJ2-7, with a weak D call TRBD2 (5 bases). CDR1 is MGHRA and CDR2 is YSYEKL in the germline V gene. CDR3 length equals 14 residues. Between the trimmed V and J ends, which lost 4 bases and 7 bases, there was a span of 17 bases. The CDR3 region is CASSRQRDSREQYF. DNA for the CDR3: TGCGCCAGCAGCCGTCAACGGGATTCGAGAGAGCAGTACTTC.

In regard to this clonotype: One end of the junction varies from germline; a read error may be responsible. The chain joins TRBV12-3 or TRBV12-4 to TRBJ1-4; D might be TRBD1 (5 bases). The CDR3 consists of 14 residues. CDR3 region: CASSQTVINENLFF. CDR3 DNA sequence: TGTGCCAGCAGTCAGACAGTTATTAATGAAAACCTGTTTTTT.

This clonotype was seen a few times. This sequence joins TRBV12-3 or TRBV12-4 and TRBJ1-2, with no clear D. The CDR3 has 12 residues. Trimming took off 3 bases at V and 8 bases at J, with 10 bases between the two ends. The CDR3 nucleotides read TGTGCCAGCAGTTTCGGGCGGAGCGGCTACACCTTC. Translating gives CASSFGRSGYTF.

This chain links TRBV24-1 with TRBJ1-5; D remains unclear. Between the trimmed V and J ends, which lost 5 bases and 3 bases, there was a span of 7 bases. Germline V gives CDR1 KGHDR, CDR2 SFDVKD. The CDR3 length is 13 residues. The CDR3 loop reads CATSAGFNQPQHF. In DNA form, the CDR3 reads TGTGCCACCAGTGCCGGGTTCAATCAGCCCCAGCATTTT.

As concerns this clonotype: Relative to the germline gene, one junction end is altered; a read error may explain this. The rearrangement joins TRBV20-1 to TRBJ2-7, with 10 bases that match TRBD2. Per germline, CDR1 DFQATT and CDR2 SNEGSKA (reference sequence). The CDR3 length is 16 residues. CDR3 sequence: CSARESGRAISCEQYF. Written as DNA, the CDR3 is TGCAGTGCTAGAGAAAGCGGGAGGGCTATTTCCTGCGAGCAGTACTTC.

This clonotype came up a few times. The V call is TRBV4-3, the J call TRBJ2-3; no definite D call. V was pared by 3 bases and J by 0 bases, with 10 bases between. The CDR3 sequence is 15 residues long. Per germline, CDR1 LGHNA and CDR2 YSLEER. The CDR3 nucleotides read TGCGCCAGCAGCCAGGACGGACCTAGCACAGATACGCAGTATTTT. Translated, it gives CASSQDGPSTDTQYF.

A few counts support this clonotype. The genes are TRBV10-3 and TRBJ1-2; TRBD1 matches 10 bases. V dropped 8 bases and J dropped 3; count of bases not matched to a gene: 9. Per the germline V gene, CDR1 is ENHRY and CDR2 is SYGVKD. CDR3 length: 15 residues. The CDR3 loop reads CAIANMDRGDYGYTF. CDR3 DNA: TGTGCCATCGCCAATATGGACAGGGGGGACTATGGCTACACCTTC.

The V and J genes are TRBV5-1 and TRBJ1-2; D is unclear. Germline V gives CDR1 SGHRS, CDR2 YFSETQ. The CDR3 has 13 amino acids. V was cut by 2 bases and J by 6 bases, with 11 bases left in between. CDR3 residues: CASSFWVKDGYTF. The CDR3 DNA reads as TGCGCCAGCAGCTTTTGGGTAAAGGATGGCTACACCTTC.

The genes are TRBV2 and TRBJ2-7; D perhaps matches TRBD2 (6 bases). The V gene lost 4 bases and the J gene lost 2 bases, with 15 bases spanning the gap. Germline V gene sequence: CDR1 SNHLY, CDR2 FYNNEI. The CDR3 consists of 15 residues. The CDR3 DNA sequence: TGTGCCAGCAGTGTGTCCGGGACTCATACCTACGAGCAGTACTTC. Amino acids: CASSVSGTHTYEQYF.

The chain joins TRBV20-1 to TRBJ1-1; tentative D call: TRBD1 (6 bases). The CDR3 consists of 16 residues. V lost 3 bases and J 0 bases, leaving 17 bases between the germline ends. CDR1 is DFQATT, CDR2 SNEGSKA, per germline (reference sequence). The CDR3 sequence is CSASPQPGQMNTEAFF. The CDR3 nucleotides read TGCAGTGCTAGCCCACAACCGGGACAAATGAACACTGAAGCTTTCTTT.

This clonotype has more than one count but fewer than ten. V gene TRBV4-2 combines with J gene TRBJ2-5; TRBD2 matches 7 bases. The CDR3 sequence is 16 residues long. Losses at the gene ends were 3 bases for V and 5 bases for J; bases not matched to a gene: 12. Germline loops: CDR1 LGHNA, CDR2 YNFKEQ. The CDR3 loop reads CASSQGSGPSRETQYF. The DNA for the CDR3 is TGTGCCAGCAGCCAGGGTAGCGGGCCATCCCGGGAGACCCAGTACTTC.